These T cell receptor beta chains were read from a single sample in a study of OX40 agonist ivuxolimab in advanced cancers. TCRdb keeps only in-frame clones here, not all; method: immunoSEQ multiplex PCR. The repertoire includes 25,000 to 40,000 clones, about 80% of them detected once, and about a fifth sits in the top ten. Sequencing used CD4+ or CD8+ T cells sorted from blood, obtained in a trial of the OX40 agonist ivuxolimab. All receptors come from an adult with an advanced solid tumor such as melanoma, head and neck, liver or kidney cancer. CDR3s include the opening cysteine and the closing phenylalanine or tryptophan. The D gene is left open where the match is weak. Expanded clones get a size class; other rows say once, few or many, or leave the size out.

v_gene	abundance	d_gene	len	j_gene	CDR3aa	CDR3nt
TRBV7-2	few	TRBD1	15	TRBJ1-5	CASSPRQGRGQPQHF	TGTGCCAGCAGCCCTCGACAGGGTAGGGGACAGCCCCAGCATTTT
TRBV5-4	once	NA	17	TRBJ2-6	CASSHRTAYSGANVLTF	TGTGCCAGCAGCCATCGGACGGCATACTCTGGGGCCAACGTCCTGACTTTC
TRBV28	NA	TRBD2	15	TRBJ2-7	CASRPRLAGGHEQYF	TGTGCCAGCAGGCCTAGGCTAGCGGGAGGCCACGAGCAGTACTTC
TRBV7-2	NA	NA	13	TRBJ2-5	CASSYTGGETQYF	TGTGCCAGCAGCTATACGGGTGGAGAGACCCAGTACTTC
TRBV6-5	NA	TRBD2	16	TRBJ2-2	CASSFGLAGFTGELFF	TGTGCCAGCAGTTTCGGACTAGCGGGGTTCACCGGGGAGCTGTTTTTT
TRBV10-1	NA	TRBD2	13	TRBJ2-5	CASRAGDGETQYF	TGCGCCAGCAGGGCGGGAGATGGAGAGACCCAGTACTTC
TRBV7-8	few	TRBD1	14	TRBJ1-5	CASSLGQGVEPQHF	TGTGCCAGCAGCTTAGGACAGGGTGTTGAGCCCCAGCATTTT
TRBV28	NA	NA	14	TRBJ1-2	CASSTTGLSYGYTF	TGTGCCAGCAGTACGACGGGGCTAAGCTATGGCTACACCTTC
TRBV7-8	few	TRBD2	12	TRBJ2-1	CASSSTAGVQFF	TGTGCCAGCAGCTCGACGGCGGGGGTTCAGTTCTTC
TRBV6-1	NA	NA	15	TRBJ2-1	CASSPWTASYNEQFF	TGTGCCAGCTCCCCCTGGACGGCCTCCTACAATGAGCAGTTCTTC
TRBV28	NA	NA	13	TRBJ1-2	CASSLLQNYGYTF	TGTGCCAGCAGTTTACTACAGAACTATGGCTACACCTTC
TRBV7-8	NA	NA	13	TRBJ1-4	CASSLGLGEKLFF	TGTGCCAGCAGCTTGGGGCTAGGTGAAAAACTGTTTTTT
TRBV19	NA	NA	15	TRBJ1-5	CASSYVGRAIQPQHF	TGTGCCAGTAGTTATGTGGGCAGAGCAATTCAGCCCCAGCATTTT
TRBV11-2	NA	NA	18	TRBJ2-3	CASSLGTGGGRYTDTQYF	TGTGCCAGCAGCTTGGGGACTGGTGGGGGGAGGTACACAGATACGCAGTATTTT
TRBV5-4	NA	NA	16	TRBJ2-3	CASSPTPELGTDTQYF	TGTGCCAGCAGCCCAACTCCGGAATTGGGAACAGATACGCAGTATTTT
TRBV30	NA	TRBD2	15	TRBJ2-1	CAWSGGEGRSDEQFF	TGTGCCTGGAGTGGGGGGGAGGGCCGGTCGGATGAGCAGTTCTTC
TRBV19	NA	NA	13	TRBJ1-5	CASSIKAQQPQHF	TGTGCCAGTAGTATAAAGGCCCAGCAGCCCCAGCATTTT
TRBV29-1	NA	NA	11	TRBJ2-1	CSVVTPARQFF	TGCAGCGTTGTGACTCCGGCAAGGCAGTTCTTC
TRBV28	NA	NA	19	TRBJ2-1	CASSDFEVWVGHSYNEQFF	TGTGCCAGCAGTGACTTTGAGGTGTGGGTGGGGCACTCCTACAATGAGCAGTTCTTC
TRBV19	NA	TRBD1	16	TRBJ2-5	CASSILGTGIQETQYF	TGTGCCAGTAGTATCCTCGGGACAGGGATCCAAGAGACCCAGTACTTC
TRBV29-1	NA	NA	13	TRBJ2-5	CSGYLAIQETQYF	TGCAGCGGCTATCTAGCGATACAAGAGACCCAGTACTTC
TRBV6-1	NA	TRBD2	14	TRBJ2-1	CASIRGGSYNEQFF	TGTGCCAGCATTCGGGGGGGGTCCTACAATGAGCAGTTCTTC
TRBV5-6	few	TRBD2	17	TRBJ2-1	CASSLPGLVRSFNEQFF	TGTGCCAGCAGCCTACCCGGACTAGTTCGGAGTTTCAATGAGCAGTTCTTC
TRBV6-5	NA	TRBD1	14	TRBJ1-2	CASSFYRGDYGYTF	TGTGCCAGCAGTTTCTACAGGGGGGACTATGGCTACACCTTC
TRBV7-8	NA	TRBD1	18	TRBJ1-3	CASSTPGQGIGTGNTIYF	TGTGCCAGCAGCACCCCGGGACAGGGTATTGGAACTGGAAACACCATATATTTT
TRBV7-6	NA	NA	16	TRBJ2-1	CASSLARREPHNEQFF	TGTGCCAGCAGCTTAGCGCGAAGGGAACCCCACAATGAGCAGTTCTTC
TRBV16	few	NA	15	TRBJ1-4	CASSFTGQREEKLFF	TGTGCCAGCAGCTTTACGGGCCAGAGGGAAGAAAAACTGTTTTTT
TRBV7-2	NA	NA	16	TRBJ2-3	CASSLGGGGAADTQYF	TGTGCCAGCAGCTTAGGGGGAGGGGGCGCGGCAGATACGCAGTATTTT
TRBV21-1	NA	NA	14	TRBJ2-5	CASSKKGGQETQYF	TGTGCCAGCAGCAAGAAGGGGGGGCAAGAGACCCAGTACTTC
TRBV6-6	NA	NA	15	TRBJ2-4	CASSHGQRVNNIQYF	TGTGCCAGCAGTCACGGACAGAGGGTTAATAACATTCAGTACTTC
TRBV9	NA	TRBD1	15	TRBJ2-1	CASSSTGGSYNEQFF	TGTGCCAGCAGCTCCACAGGGGGCTCCTACAATGAGCAGTTCTTC
TRBV19	few	NA	12	TRBJ1-2	CASQDGNYGYTF	TGTGCCAGCCAGGACGGGAACTATGGCTACACCTTC
TRBV27	NA	NA	14	TRBJ2-3	CASSLLDGTDTQYF	TGTGCCAGCAGTTTATTGGACGGGACTGATACGCAGTATTTT
TRBV11-2	NA	TRBD1	13	TRBJ1-1	CASSSDRGLEAFF	TGTGCCAGCAGCTCGGACAGGGGGCTTGAAGCTTTCTTT
TRBV28	NA	NA	16	TRBJ1-5	CASSKVPVNSNQPQHF	TGTGCCAGCAGTAAGGTTCCGGTTAATAGCAATCAGCCCCAGCATTTT
TRBV6-1	NA	NA	18	TRBJ2-7	CASSERDPYPTRSYEQYF	TGTGCCAGCAGTGAACGGGACCCGTATCCCACCCGCTCCTACGAGCAGTACTTC
TRBV7-3	NA	NA	13	TRBJ1-3	CASSLGDGNTIYF	TGTGCCAGCAGCTTAGGGGACGGAAACACCATATATTTT
TRBV7-9	NA	NA	13	TRBJ1-3	CASSLSEVNTIYF	TGTGCCAGCAGCTTATCGGAGGTAAACACCATATATTTT
TRBV5-1	NA	NA	14	TRBJ2-2	CASRGHPNTGELFF	TGCGCCAGCAGAGGACACCCTAACACCGGGGAGCTGTTTTTT
TRBV2	NA	NA	14	TRBJ1-5	CASSDGTSNQPQHF	TGTGCCAGCAGTGACGGCACTAGCAATCAGCCCCAGCATTTT
TRBV27	NA	NA	15	TRBJ2-3	CASRRPGRTTDTQYF	TGTGCCAGTAGACGACCCGGTCGGACCACAGATACGCAGTATTTT
TRBV19	NA	NA	12	TRBJ1-5	CASSIGGQPQHF	TGTGCCAGTAGTATTGGAGGTCAGCCCCAGCATTTT
TRBV15	NA	NA	13	TRBJ2-2	CATSREVTGELFF	TGTGCCACCAGCAGAGAAGTCACCGGGGAGCTGTTTTTT
TRBV7-9	NA	NA	16	TRBJ1-5	CASSLDWQDSNQPQHF	TGTGCCAGCAGCTTAGATTGGCAGGATAGCAATCAGCCCCAGCATTTT
TRBV11-2	few	NA	13	TRBJ1-4	CASRRGPNEKLFF	TGTGCCTCGCGACGGGGGCCTAATGAAAAACTGTTTTTT
TRBV7-2	NA	NA	18	TRBJ2-6	CASSYSLVTLAGANVLTF	TGTGCCAGCAGCTATTCATTAGTAACATTAGCGGGGGCCAACGTCCTGACTTTC
TRBV14	NA	TRBD1	14	TRBJ2-7	CASSLGQGAYEQYF	TGTGCCAGCAGCCTGGGACAGGGGGCCTACGAGCAGTACTTC
TRBV28	NA	NA	14	TRBJ2-7	CASSFGGISYEQYF	TGTGCCAGCAGTTTTGGGGGGATCAGCTACGAGCAGTACTTC
TRBV7-3	NA	NA	15	TRBJ1-1	CASSLNGILDTEAFF	TGTGCCAGCAGCTTAAATGGGATCCTGGACACTGAAGCTTTCTTT
TRBV29-1	once	NA	14	TRBJ2-1	CSVRDGTGDNEQFF	TGCAGCGTTCGTGACGGAACTGGGGACAATGAGCAGTTCTTC
TRBV6-5	NA	NA	14	TRBJ1-2	CASSGLGSYYGYTF	TGTGCCAGCTCTGGATTGGGGAGCTACTATGGCTACACCTTC
TRBV5-5	NA	NA	14	TRBJ1-1	CASSLVSSNTEAFF	TGTGCCAGCAGCTTGGTGTCCAGTAACACTGAAGCTTTCTTT
TRBV7-2	NA	NA	14	TRBJ1-4	CASSSFATNEKLFF	TGTGCCAGCAGTTCCTTTGCAACTAATGAAAAACTGTTTTTT
TRBV6-4	NA	TRBD1	16	TRBJ2-7	CASSELPGQVTYEQYF	TGTGCCAGCAGTGAATTACCGGGACAGGTTACCTACGAGCAGTACTTC
TRBV10-3	NA	NA	15	TRBJ2-7	CAISEWRGFPLEQYF	TGTGCCATCAGTGAGTGGAGGGGGTTCCCGCTCGAGCAGTACTTC
TRBV6-1	NA	NA	16	TRBJ2-6	CASSEQGATGANVLTF	TGTGCCAGCAGTGAACAAGGGGCGACAGGGGCCAACGTCCTGACTTTC
TRBV12-5	NA	TRBD2	20	TRBJ2-1	CASGLASGLAGGAKRNEQFF	TGTGCTAGTGGTTTGGCCTCCGGACTAGCGGGGGGGGCCAAGCGCAATGAGCAGTTCTTC
TRBV7-2	NA	NA	12	TRBJ2-1	CASSSGTLGEFF	TGTGCCAGCAGCTCAGGTACCCTCGGGGAGTTCTTC
TRBV2	once	NA	14	TRBJ2-3	CASSDRASTDTQYF	TGTGCCAGCAGTGACAGAGCAAGCACAGATACGCAGTATTTT
TRBV18	NA	NA	17	TRBJ1-1	CASSVYQGQNMNTEAFF	TGTGCCAGCTCAGTGTATCAGGGACAAAACATGAACACTGAAGCTTTCTTT